The subject of this entry is one T cell receptor beta chain. The data originate from a study of T cell changes during pregnancy in multiple sclerosis. Produced via immunoSEQ multiplex PCR; TCRdb's table is partial and in-frame only. There are about 33,000 clones in the sample; about 90% occur only once, and about 3% lies in the top ten. The CDR3 length is 14 residues. After removal of 6 bases from V and 2 bases from J, the junction contained 4 bases not matched to a gene. Germline V gene sequence: CDR1 LNHDA, CDR2 SQIVND (reference sequence). The input for sequencing was CD4+ T cells from peripheral blood mononuclear cells, taken in the third trimester of pregnancy. This TCR was sampled from a female donor in good health, enrolled as a control in a pregnancy study. V is TRBV19 and J is TRBJ2-3; TRBD1 matches 8 bases. DNA of the CDR3: TGTGCCAGTAGCGTGGACAGGGACACAGATACGCAGTATTTT. It is translated as CASSVDRDTDTQYF.